This TCR beta chain is drawn from a study of T-cell reconstitution after alpha-beta-depleted transplantation in children. Study conclusions and caveats: Once a year had passed after transplant, T-cell counts and diversity came mostly from newly produced T cells. It was reported that alpha-beta T cells came from several hundred expanded graft clones (about two months after transplant). Surviving recipient T cells and thymic progenitors produced the high day-60 TCRbeta diversity seen in some patients.

There are 15 residues in the CDR3. Germline V gene data show CDR1 as GTSNPN and CDR2 as SVGIG (reference sequence). V dropped 0 bases and J dropped 4; count of bases not matched to a gene: 4. This clonotype came up a few times. Its target is not known. Using unique molecular identifiers, the investigators prepared the TCRbeta library. TCRdb redid the calling of the PCR reads with MiXCR, one entry per CDR3 protein. Among 250,000 to 300,000 distinct CDR3 sequences listed, approximately 7.3% were seen once. The rearrangement joins TRBV30 to TRBJ2-1, with 9 nucleotides matching TRBD2. The sequencing used peripheral blood, collected 360 days after TCRalphabeta/CD19-depleted stem cell transplant. The source of this sequence is a female patient between 2 and 15 years old who had a stem cell transplant for Fanconi anemia, so the T cells may come from the graft donor. The CDR3 loop reads CAWSVGSGRYNEQFF. The CDR3 DNA reads as TGTGCCTGGAGTGTAGGTAGCGGGAGATACAATGAGCAGTTCTTC.